Sequencing of this T cell receptor beta chain was carried out in a study of T cell changes during pregnancy in multiple sclerosis (dated by TCRdb to between 2019 and 2020). Study-level background: In women with multiple sclerosis, the researchers looked at how the T cell repertoire shifted as pregnancy progressed.

Library generation was performed with the immunoSEQ multiplex PCR assay. TCRdb re-hosts the immuneACCESS table, in-frame sequences only. Its copies lack some clones; in the studies checked, an unresolved V gene accounts for under half of them, and the cause for the rest is not known. This sample gives about 76,000 clones in total; roughly 92% of them show up just once. The top ten clones comprise over 3.5% of the sample. This clone was seen a single time. Its cognate antigen has yet to be identified. No much larger clone is present one base from it, and per-base qualities are unavailable. CDR1 and CDR2, looked up from the germline V gene, are SGHTA and FQGNSA. Including the terminal cysteine and phenylalanine, the CDR3 comprises 12 residues. The sequence is cut down to CDR3 DNA, 36 bases in frame from base 1. Deletion took 3 bases off V and 7 bases off J, with a span of 10 bases between the germline ends.

The clonotype originates from a female donor in good health, enrolled as a control in a pregnancy study. The source material was peripheral blood, sampled after pregnancy. Recombination connected TRBV7-2 to TRBJ2-7; perhaps TRBD2 is the D gene, with 6 bases matching. The DNA reads as follows: TGTGCCAGCAGCTTCCTAGCGCGGGAGCAGTACTTC. This translates into CASSFLAREQYF. With the portions outside the CDR3 filled from the reference TRBV7-2 and TRBJ2-7 genes, the complete variable region becomes GAGVSQSPSNKVTEKGKDVELRCDPISGHTALYWYRQSLGQGLEFLIYFQGNSAPDKSGLPSDRFSAERTGGSVSTLTIQRTQQEDSAVYLCASSFLAREQYFGPGTRLTVT.